The sequence of this TCR beta chain was determined in a study of cytomegalovirus exposure and HLA in healthy donors. Study as a whole: The approximately 610 first-cohort repertoires shared a platform with the 130 or so validation repertoires, as reported in a later analysis. Overall study results and limits: In vitro checks showed that a few CMV-associated chains really do target CMV antigens. Accounts indicate the classifier identified cytomegalovirus status with strong specificity and sensitivity.

Sequencing used immunoSEQ multiplex PCR; TCRdb keeps in-frame clones, though not all of them. The table lists 150,000 to 200,000 clones, more than 75% of them singletons. As to this clone: Antigen specificity is unknown.

The CDR3 contains 13 residues. Unmatched junction bases numbered 4, after V lost 1 base and J lost 14 bases. Germline V gene data show CDR1 as SEHNR and CDR2 as FQNEAQ (reference sequence). This receptor was taken from a woman aged 25 to 39 in good health and CMV-seronegative. Sequences were obtained from PBMCs. The chain is built from TRBV7-9 and TRBJ2-1; 11 bases match TRBD1. CDR3 loop: CASSLEWDRGKFF. The CDR3 DNA is TGTGCCAGCAGCTTAGAATGGGACAGGGGGAAGTTCTTC.